This T cell receptor beta chain was recovered during a study of blood T cells in healthy people across ages. A second about 7 to 12 cycle PCR used barcoded and J-beta primers. Every cDNA was tagged by a template-switch adaptor with 12 random nucleotides. Sequencing yielded, for each sample, at least 3 million paired-end reads carrying CDR3. One entry per CDR3 protein, called by TCRdb with MiXCR from the 5' RACE reads. The repertoire consists of about 1 million distinct CDR3 sequences, with under 45% occurring once and the leading ten covering 15% to 20%. In its sample, this clonotype was seen once. What it binds is unknown. The V end was cut by 4 bases, the J end by 6 bases, with 10 bases between. Germline V gives CDR1 SGHVS, CDR2 FQNEAQ. The CDR3 extends over 12 amino acids. General observations from the study: A strong correlation between TCR beta diversity and naive T cell percentage was seen.

The chain links TRBV7-8 to TRBJ2-7; D gene ambiguous. The TCR sequence derives from a woman aged 60 to 75 in good health. Sample: blood. CDR3: CASSSLSLEQYF. The CDR3 bases are TGTGCCAGCAGCTCTTTATCCCTCGAGCAGTACTTC.